The 10 T cell receptor beta chains given below trace back to one sample, sequenced in a study of cytomegalovirus exposure and HLA in healthy donors. In the PCR, 60 Vbeta and 13 Jbeta primers were used. Clones were read by immunoSEQ multiplex PCR, and TCRdb kept only the in-frame ones, dropping some. The repertoire holds 130,000 or so clones, with more than 8% as singletons. Specimen: PBMCs. All receptors derive from a man aged 35-49 years in good health and CMV-seronegative.

This clone was counted between two and nine times. The chain links TRBV10-3 to TRBJ1-2, with a tentative D call TRBD1 (6 bases). This CDR3 has 15 residues. The ends were cut back, 4 bases at V and 4 bases at J, with 16 bases in the middle. Germline V gives CDR1 ENHRY, CDR2 SYGVKD. The CDR3 bases are TGTGCCATCAGTGGAGGGGCAGGGGAGAGCTATGGCTACACCTTC. Translation gives CAISGGAGESYGYTF.

The chain recombines TRBV7-6 with TRBJ1-1; D is unresolved. This CDR3 has 12 amino acids. Germline-derived CDR1 and CDR2 are SGHVS and FNYEAQ. Trimming took 1 base from V and 7 from J, leaving 7 bases between them. The CDR3 reads CASSLGGYEAFF. CDR3 in DNA: TGTGCCAGCAGCTTAGGAGGGTATGAAGCTTTCTTT. Based on the CDR3 plus reference TRBV7-6 and TRBJ1-1, the full variable domain is GAGVSQSPRYKVTKRGQDVALRCDPISGHVSLYWYRQALGQGPEFLTYFNYEAQQDKSGLPNDRFSAERPEGSISTLTIQRTEQRDSAMYRCASSLGGYEAFFGQGTRLTVV.

The gene calls are TRBV11-2 and TRBJ2-7; TRBD1 aligns across 12 bases. The CDR3 runs to 15 residues. CDR1 and CDR2 (germline): SGHAT, FQNNGV. V shed 4 bases and J 4 bases; nucleotides not matched to a gene: 5. CDR3 loop: CASSSGQGANYEQYF. CDR3 in DNA: TGTGCCAGCAGCTCGGGACAGGGGGCGAATTACGAGCAGTACTTC. Full variable domain (outside the CDR3, taken from reference TRBV11-2 and TRBJ2-7): EAGVAQSPRYKIIEKRQSVAFWCNPISGHATLYWYQQILGQGPKLLIQFQNNGVVDDSQLPKDRFSAERLKGVDSTLKIQPAKLEDSAVYLCASSSGQGANYEQYFGPGTRLTVT.

This chain joins TRBV27 and TRBJ1-6; D might be TRBD1 (6 bases). Germline values: CDR1 MNHEY, CDR2 SMNVEV (reference sequence). This CDR3 has 14 residues. The ends were cut back, 3 bases at V and 7 bases at J, with 10 bases in the middle. This chain's CDR3 is CASSLDSFNSPLHF. The CDR3 nucleotides read TGTGCCAGCAGTTTGGACAGTTTCAATTCACCCCTCCACTTT.

This clone was observed a few times. The chain couples TRBV6-5 to TRBJ1-2, with 7 bases matching TRBD1. Germline V gene data show CDR1 as MNHEY and CDR2 as SVGAGI. V gave up 6 bases and J gave up 7 bases; unmatched junction bases: 8. The CDR3 consists of 13 residues. The chain's CDR3 is CASSRQGRSGYTF. The CDR3 DNA is TGTGCCAGCAGCCGACAGGGACGCTCTGGCTACACCTTC.

The V and J genes are TRBV14 and TRBJ1-1; possibly TRBD1 for D (5 bases). From germline, CDR1 is SGHDN and CDR2 FVKESK. This CDR3 contains 17 residues. The ends were cut back, 0 bases at V and 5 bases at J, with 19 bases in the middle. The CDR3 DNA is TGTGCCAGCAGCCAAGAATCCCATGGGGCCTCGTTGACTGAAGCTTTCTTT. Translation gives CASSQESHGASLTEAFF. The full variable domain, rest sourced from reference TRBV14 and TRBJ1-1, is EAGVTQFPSHSVIEKGQTVTLRCDPISGHDNLYWYRRVMGKEIKFLLHFVKESKQDESGMPNNRFLAERTGGTYSTLKVQPAELEDSGVYFCASSQESHGASLTEAFFGQGTRLTVV.

This clone has just a few counts. This likely comes from a read error, as the CDR3 has no conserved phenylalanine or tryptophan at its end. The V gene is TRBV28, the J gene TRBJ1-5; D call uncertain. Germline CDR1 and CDR2: MDHEN and SYDVKM. The CDR3 extends over 13 amino acids. V was pared by 5 bases and J by 6 bases, with 11 bases between. CDR3 bases: TGTGCCAGCAGTGGACGGAGGCGTCAGCCCCAGCATTCT. This encodes CASSGRRRQPQHS.

The V and J genes are TRBV2 and TRBJ2-7; 13 bases fit TRBD2. The CDR3 runs to 19 residues. With V trimmed by 2 bases and J by 4 bases, 14 bases remained unmatched. Looked up from germline, CDR1 is SNHLY and CDR2 is FYNNEI. Here the CDR3 reads CASSETPGLAGRYGYEQYF. The DNA for the CDR3 is TGTGCCAGCAGTGAAACTCCGGGACTAGCGGGGCGATACGGTTACGAGCAGTACTTC. Full variable domain (outside the CDR3, taken from reference TRBV2 and TRBJ2-7): EPEVTQTPSHQVTQMGQEVILRCVPISNHLYFYWYRQILGQKVEFLVSFYNNEISEKSEIFDDQFSVERPDGSNFTLKIRSTKLEDSAMYFCASSETPGLAGRYGYEQYFGPGTRLTVT.

This clone was counted ten times or more. The chain carries TRBV10-3 and TRBJ1-5; D perhaps matches TRBD1 (5 bases). V was shortened by 7 bases and J by 4 bases, with 11 bases between the two germline ends. CDR3 length: 13 amino acids. Per the germline V gene, CDR1 is ENHRY and CDR2 is SYGVKD. The CDR3 loop reads CAITGQLNQPQHF. CDR3 bases: TGTGCCATCACAGGGCAGCTAAATCAGCCCCAGCATTTT.

This clone turned up a few times. The chain combines TRBV11-2 with TRBJ2-7; D is undetermined. The ends were cut back, 4 bases at V and 5 bases at J, with 15 bases in the middle. Germline V lookup: CDR1 SGHAT, CDR2 FQNNGV. This CDR3 is built from 14 residues. The CDR3 is CASSSNQKVDEQYF. In nucleotides, the CDR3 is TGTGCCAGCAGCTCCAACCAGAAAGTCGACGAGCAGTACTTC. Full variable domain (remainder filled in from reference TRBV11-2 and TRBJ2-7): EAGVAQSPRYKIIEKRQSVAFWCNPISGHATLYWYQQILGQGPKLLIQFQNNGVVDDSQLPKDRFSAERLKGVDSTLKIQPAKLEDSAVYLCASSSNQKVDEQYFGPGTRLTVT.